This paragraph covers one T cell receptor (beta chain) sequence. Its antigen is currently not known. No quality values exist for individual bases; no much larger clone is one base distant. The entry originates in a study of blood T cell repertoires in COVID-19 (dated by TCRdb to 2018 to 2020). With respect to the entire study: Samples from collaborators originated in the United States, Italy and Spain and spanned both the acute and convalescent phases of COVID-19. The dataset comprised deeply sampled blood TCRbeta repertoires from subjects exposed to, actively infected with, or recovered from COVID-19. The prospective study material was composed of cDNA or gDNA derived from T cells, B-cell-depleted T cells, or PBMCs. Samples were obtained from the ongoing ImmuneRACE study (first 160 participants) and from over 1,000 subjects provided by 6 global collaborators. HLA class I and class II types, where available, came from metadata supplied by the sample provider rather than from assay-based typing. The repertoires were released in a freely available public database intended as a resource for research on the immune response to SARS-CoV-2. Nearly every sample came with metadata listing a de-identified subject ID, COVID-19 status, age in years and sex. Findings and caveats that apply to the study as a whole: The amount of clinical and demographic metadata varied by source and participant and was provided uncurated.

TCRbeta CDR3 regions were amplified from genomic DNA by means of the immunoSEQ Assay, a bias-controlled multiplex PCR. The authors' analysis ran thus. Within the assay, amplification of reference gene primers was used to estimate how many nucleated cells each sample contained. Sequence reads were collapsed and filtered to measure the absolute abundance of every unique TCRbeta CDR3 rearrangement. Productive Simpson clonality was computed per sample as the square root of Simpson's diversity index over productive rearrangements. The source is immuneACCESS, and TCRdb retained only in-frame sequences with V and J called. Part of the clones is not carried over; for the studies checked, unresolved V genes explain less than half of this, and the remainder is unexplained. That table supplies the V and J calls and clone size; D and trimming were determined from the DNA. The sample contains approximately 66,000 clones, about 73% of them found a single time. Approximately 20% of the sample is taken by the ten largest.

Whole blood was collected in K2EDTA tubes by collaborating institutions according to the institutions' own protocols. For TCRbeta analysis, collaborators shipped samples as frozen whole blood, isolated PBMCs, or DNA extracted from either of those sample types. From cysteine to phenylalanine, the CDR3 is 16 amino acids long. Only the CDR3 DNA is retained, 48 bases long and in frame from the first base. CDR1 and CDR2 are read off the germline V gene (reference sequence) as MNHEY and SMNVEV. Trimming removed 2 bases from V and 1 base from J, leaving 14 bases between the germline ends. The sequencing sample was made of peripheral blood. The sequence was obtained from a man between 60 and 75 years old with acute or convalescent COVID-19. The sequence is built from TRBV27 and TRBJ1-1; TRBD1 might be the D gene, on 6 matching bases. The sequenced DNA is TGTGCCAGCAGTTTAATCCCGGGACAACCGAACACTGAAGCTTTCTTT. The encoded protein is CASSLIPGQPNTEAFF.